This TCR beta chain emerged from a study of cytomegalovirus exposure and HLA in healthy donors. The CDR3 runs to 15 residues. Germline values: CDR1 MGHRA, CDR2 YSYEKL. Unmatched junction bases numbered 5, after V lost 4 bases and J lost 4 bases. The primer mix had 60 Vbeta and 13 Jbeta primers. The table came from immunoSEQ multiplex PCR; TCRdb's copy has only in-frame clones and leaves some out. The sample consists of 40,000 to 55,000 clones, 81% of them appearing once. Sequenced input: PBMCs. This sequence was found in a boy aged 5-17 years in good health and CMV-seropositive. The chain carries TRBV4-1 and TRBJ2-5, with 11 nucleotides matching TRBD2. Written as DNA, the CDR3 is TGCGCCAGCAGCCTTAGCGGGGGGGCAGCAGAGACCCAGTACTTC. Amino acids: CASSLSGGAAETQYF.